Listed here are 13 T cell receptor beta chains from one sample, sequenced in a study of CD8+ T cells in alopecia areata. As for treatment: oral pan-JAK inhibitor, 5-10 mg twice daily. TCR sequencing used cDNA made by reverse transcription of extracted RNA. Measured with immunoSEQ multiplex PCR; TCRdb has only the in-frame clones, and not every one. The sample lists some 130,000 clones, roughly 52% seen once, with roughly 15% in the top ten. The starting material was CD8+ T cells sorted from blood, obtained at week 4, from a patient treated with tofacitinib. The receptors here all came from a human donor with alopecia areata.

The sample holds a few counts of this clone. The chain has TRBV13 and TRBJ2-6; D call uncertain. This CDR3 contains 12 residues. V lost 3 bases and J 4 bases, leaving 1 base between the germline ends. The germline V gene has CDR1 PRHDT and CDR2 FYEKMQ (reference sequence). The CDR3 here is CASSFGANVLTF. CDR3 in DNA: TGTGCCAGCAGCTTCGGGGCCAACGTCCTGACTTTC.

V is TRBV30 and J is TRBJ2-2; 7 nucleotides match TRBD2. The junction had 7 bases not matched to a gene; V was cut back by 3 bases and J by 3 bases. CDR3 length: 15 amino acids. Germline assignment: CDR1 GTSNPN and CDR2 SVGIG (reference sequence). CDR3 region: CAWRSQGGDTGELFF. CDR3 nucleotide sequence: TGTGCCTGGAGGTCTCAGGGAGGGGACACCGGGGAGCTGTTTTTT.

This chain uses TRBV7-2 with TRBJ1-5; unclear D gene. The ends were cut back, 1 base at V and 7 bases at J, with 11 bases in the middle. This CDR3 region has 14 residues. Germline assignment: CDR1 SGHTA and CDR2 FQGNSA. The CDR3 sequence: CASSLGVGSQPQHF. The CDR3 DNA reads TGTGCCAGCAGCTTAGGGGTGGGCAGCCAGCCCCAGCATTTT.

The chain joins TRBV14 to TRBJ2-1; no clear D gene. V was pared by 0 bases and J by 0 bases, with 12 bases between. This CDR3 is built from 17 residues. Germline values: CDR1 SGHDN, CDR2 FVKESK. The CDR3 region has the DNA TGTGCCAGCAGCCAAGACGTTTCAGGCCTCTCCTACAATGAGCAGTTCTTC. It yields the protein CASSQDVSGLSYNEQFF.

The chain employs TRBV13 and TRBJ1-4; D is perhaps TRBD1 (6 bases). The CDR3 spans 16 residues. The V end lost 2 bases, the J end lost 5 bases, and 15 bases lay between the germline ends. Germline loops: CDR1 PRHDT, CDR2 FYEKMQ (reference sequence). In DNA, the CDR3 is TGTGCCAGCAGCTTACTACAGGGTGGGCACAATGAAAAACTGTTTTTT. This encodes CASSLLQGGHNEKLFF.

This clone came up a few times. V gene TRBV13 combines with J gene TRBJ2-7; 8 bases agree with TRBD1. Germline CDR1 and CDR2: PRHDT and FYEKMQ (reference sequence). This CDR3 has 15 amino acids. The V gene end was trimmed by 5 bases and the J gene end by 3 bases; junction bases not matched to a gene: 9. CDR3 sequence reads: CASSEKTGAYYEQYF. Written as DNA, the CDR3 is TGTGCCAGCAGCGAAAAGACAGGGGCGTACTACGAGCAGTACTTC.

This clone has only a few counts. This chain connects TRBV30 to TRBJ2-2; 8 positions agree with TRBD1. CDR1 GTSNPN and CDR2 SVGIG come from the germline V gene (reference sequence). The CDR3 covers 15 residues. V was pared by 0 bases and J by 5 bases, with 5 bases of the junction left unmatched. CDR3 residues: CAWSVLGQETGELFF. The DNA of the CDR3 is TGTGCCTGGAGTGTATTGGGACAGGAAACCGGGGAGCTGTTTTTT.

The chain combines TRBV2 with TRBJ1-2, with no clear D. Trimming removed 7 bases from V and 4 bases from J, with 7 bases in between. This CDR3 is built from 11 residues. Per germline, CDR1 SNHLY and CDR2 FYNNEI. Here the CDR3 DNA reads TGTGCCAGCAACGGTGGCTATGGCTACACCTTC. Protein: CASNGGYGYTF.

The chain employs TRBV30 and TRBJ2-7; TRBD1 agrees at 8 bases. The closer fit of TRBJ2-5 to the DNA end suggests the J call may be wrong. Germline V gene data show CDR1 as GTSNPN and CDR2 as SVGIG (reference sequence). The CDR3 consists of 14 residues. CDR3 protein: CAWNLGQAQETQYF. The DNA for the CDR3 is TGTGCCTGGAATCTGGGACAGGCCCAAGAGACCCAGTACTTC.

The V and J genes are TRBV29-1 and TRBJ2-6; no clear D. Looked up from germline, CDR1 is SQVTM and CDR2 is ANQGSEA. V gave up 1 base and J gave up 4 bases, with 5 bases separating them. This CDR3 has 13 residues. CDR3 coding DNA: TGCAGCGTTGAAGCGGAAGGGGCCAACGTCCTGACTTTC. It translates to CSVEAEGANVLTF.

V usage is TRBV27 and J usage is TRBJ2-5, with a tentative D call TRBD2 (5 bases). Trimming pared 0 bases from V and 1 base from J, leaving 12 bases between. CDR3 length: 16 residues. Germline V lookup: CDR1 MNHEY, CDR2 SMNVEV (reference sequence). The CDR3 DNA is TGTGCCAGCAGTTTATCACCGGGAACACGCCAAGAGACCCAGTACTTC. Protein: CASSLSPGTRQETQYF.

V gene TRBV9 combines with J gene TRBJ1-2; 7 bases agree with TRBD1. This CDR3 comprises 17 residues. Looked up from germline, CDR1 is SGDLS and CDR2 is YYNGEE. J lost 3 bases, V lost 3 bases, and 14 bases had no gene match. CDR3 in DNA: TGTGCCAGCAGCGCCATCACGGGAGGGGGCGCTGACTATGGCTACACCTTC. Translating gives CASSAITGGGADYGYTF.

This clone was seen at least ten times. The chain combines TRBV30 with TRBJ2-4; weak D call: TRBD2 (5 bases). Germline CDR1 reads GTSNPN; CDR2 reads SVGIG (reference sequence). This CDR3 region has 15 residues. Trimming removed 4 bases from V and 6 bases from J, with 19 bases in between. In nucleotides, the CDR3 is TGTGCCTGGACCTTCGGATCGGGGATCGGAAACATTCAGTACTTC. It is translated as CAWTFGSGIGNIQYF.